The entry below describes one T cell receptor beta chain. The target antigen is unknown. This entry comes from a study of CD4 T cells in relation to SARS-CoV-2 and coronaviruses. Study context: Convalescent patients were seven or eight males and 4 females; two were Hispanic. The HLA restriction of the shared crossreactive spike epitopes was mapped. General observations from the study: Monoreactive clones expanded significantly more to SARS-CoV-2 than crossreactive clones did. Samples before the pandemic and after infection were not matched within any donor.

Generated by immunoSEQ multiplex PCR, the TCRdb table keeps only in-frame clones and is missing some. Here the sample spans about 56,000 clones, about 90% being singletons. The CDR3 length is 17 residues. In germline, CDR1 is SGHNT, CDR2 YENEEA. V dropped 3 bases and J dropped 0; count of bases not matched to a gene: 2. The rearrangement uses TRBV11-3 and TRBJ2-2; 12 nucleotides agree with TRBD2. The sequence was obtained from an adult with COVID-19. Source material: naive CD4+ T cells from PBMCs. Subset defined: naive CD4+ T cells isolated by negative enrichment. The CDR3 DNA reads TGTGCCAGCAGCTTGACTAGCGGGGGCGCGAACACCGGGGAGCTGTTTTTT. It codes for CASSLTSGGANTGELFF.